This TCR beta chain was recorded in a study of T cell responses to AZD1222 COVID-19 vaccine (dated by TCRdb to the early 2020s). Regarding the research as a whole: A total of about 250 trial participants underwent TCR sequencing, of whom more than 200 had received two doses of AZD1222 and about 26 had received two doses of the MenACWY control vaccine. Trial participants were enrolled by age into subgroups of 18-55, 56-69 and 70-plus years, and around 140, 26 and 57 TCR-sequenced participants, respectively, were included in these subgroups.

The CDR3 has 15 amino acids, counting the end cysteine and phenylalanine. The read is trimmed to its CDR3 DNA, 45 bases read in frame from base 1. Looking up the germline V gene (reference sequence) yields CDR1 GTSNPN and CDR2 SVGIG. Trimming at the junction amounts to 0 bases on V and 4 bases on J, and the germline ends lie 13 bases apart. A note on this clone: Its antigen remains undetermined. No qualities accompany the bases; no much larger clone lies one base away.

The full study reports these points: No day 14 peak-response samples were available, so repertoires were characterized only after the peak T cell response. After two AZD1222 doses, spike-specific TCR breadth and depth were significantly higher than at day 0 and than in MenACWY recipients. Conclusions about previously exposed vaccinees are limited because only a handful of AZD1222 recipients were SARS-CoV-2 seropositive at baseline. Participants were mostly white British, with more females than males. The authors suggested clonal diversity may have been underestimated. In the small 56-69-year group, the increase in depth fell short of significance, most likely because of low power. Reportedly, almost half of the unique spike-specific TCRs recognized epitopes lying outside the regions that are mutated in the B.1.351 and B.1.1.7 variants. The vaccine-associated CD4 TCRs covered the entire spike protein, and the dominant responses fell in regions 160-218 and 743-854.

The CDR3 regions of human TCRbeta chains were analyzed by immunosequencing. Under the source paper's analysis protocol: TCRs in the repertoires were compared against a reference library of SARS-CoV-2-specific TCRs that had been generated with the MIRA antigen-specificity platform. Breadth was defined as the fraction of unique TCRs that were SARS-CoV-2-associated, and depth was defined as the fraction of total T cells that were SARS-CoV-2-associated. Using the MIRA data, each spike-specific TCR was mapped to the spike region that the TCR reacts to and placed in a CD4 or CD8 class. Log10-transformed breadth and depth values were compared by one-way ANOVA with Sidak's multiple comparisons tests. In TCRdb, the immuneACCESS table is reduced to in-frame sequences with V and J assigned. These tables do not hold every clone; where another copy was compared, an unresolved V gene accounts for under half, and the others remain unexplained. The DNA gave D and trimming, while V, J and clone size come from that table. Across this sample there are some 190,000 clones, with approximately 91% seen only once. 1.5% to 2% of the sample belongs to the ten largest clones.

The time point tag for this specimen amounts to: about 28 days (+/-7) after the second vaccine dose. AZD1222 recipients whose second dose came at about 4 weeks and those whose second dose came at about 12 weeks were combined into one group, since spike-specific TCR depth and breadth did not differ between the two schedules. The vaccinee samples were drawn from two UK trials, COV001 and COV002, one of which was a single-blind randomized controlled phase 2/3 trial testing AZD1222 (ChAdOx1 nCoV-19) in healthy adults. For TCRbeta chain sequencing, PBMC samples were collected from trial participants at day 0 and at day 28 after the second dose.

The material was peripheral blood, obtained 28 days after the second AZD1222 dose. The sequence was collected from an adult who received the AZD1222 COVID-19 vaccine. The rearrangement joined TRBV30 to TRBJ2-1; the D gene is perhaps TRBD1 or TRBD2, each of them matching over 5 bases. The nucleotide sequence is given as TGTGCCTGGAGTGTACGGGGCGGGTCTTACAATGAGCAGTTCTTC. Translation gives CAWSVRGGSYNEQFF.